This TCR beta chain was identified in a study of T cell repertoires in aging, cancer and after chemotherapy. CDR3 length equals 14 residues. J lost 3 bases, V lost 1 base, and 2 bases had no gene match. Germline values: CDR1 MNHEY, CDR2 SMNVEV (reference sequence). Whole-study results and caveats: Across the chemotherapy interval, each cancer cohort showed higher median generation probability, suggesting thymic rebound.

Amplification of TCR beta used genomic DNA extracted from peripheral blood. Rearranged V-D-J TRB sequences were amplified with a mixed TRB-A/B primer pool. Each CDR3 protein is one row after TCRdb ran MiXCR on the multiplex PCR reads. The sample has about 9,200 distinct CDR3 sequences, roughly a third seen once; the top ten hold roughly 13%. This clonotype turned up a few times. Its specificity is unknown. Sample: blood. The source of this sequence is a human donor in good health. The donor label of this sample is uncertain. This chain joins TRBV27 and TRBJ2-5; 7 bases agree with TRBD2. CDR3 residues: CASSLLGGEETQYF. The CDR3, as DNA: TGTGCCAGCAGTTTATTGGGGGGGGAAGAGACCCAGTACTTC.